Presented here are 8 T cell receptor beta chains from one specimen sequenced in a study of neurological immune-mediated disorders (dated 2019 in TCRdb). Library preparation employed 5' RACE. TCRdb records Illumina HiSeq 2500 as the sequencer. TCRdb ran its own pipeline on the public reads, namely fastp trimming at Q25 and MiXCR clone calling, and kept in-frame beta chains. Each record represents a unique CDR3 protein, reported with the most common genes and DNA among its rows. Recorded for this sample are tens of thousands of distinct CDR3 sequences; roughly 18% of them occurred a single time. The ten most abundant clones make up approximately 15% of the sample. The sequenced sample consisted of PBMCs. The receptors were gathered from a middle-aged woman in good health.

The J gene is TRBJ2-1, the V gene TRBV7-2, with D unclear. Between the trimmed V and J ends, which lost 5 bases and 10 bases, there was a span of 12 bases. This CDR3 has 12 residues. The V gene's germline CDR1 is SGHTA and CDR2 FQGNSA. The CDR3 here is CASSPSSFEQFF. The CDR3 DNA is TGTGCCAGCAGCCCTAGTAGTTTCGAGCAGTTCTTC.

This clonotype was observed many times. The chain couples TRBV5-1 to TRBJ1-2; D gene uncertain. V was trimmed by 0 bases and J by 5 bases, leaving 11 bases between them. The germline V gene encodes CDR1 SGHRS and CDR2 YFSETQ. The CDR3 extends over 14 amino acids. CDR3 in amino acids: CASSLDKVAYGYTF. DNA for the CDR3: TGCGCCAGCAGCTTGGACAAGGTGGCTTATGGCTACACCTTC.

This clonotype has ten or more counts. The chain uses TRBV27 and TRBJ2-3; TRBD1 matches 8 bases. The CDR3 covers 14 residues. CDR1 and CDR2 (germline): MNHEY, SMNVEV (reference sequence). V shed 7 bases and J 3 bases; nucleotides not matched to a gene: 6. The CDR3 region has the DNA TGTGCCAGCACGGACAGGGAGAGGACAGATACGCAGTATTTT. Protein sequence: CASTDRERTDTQYF.

The V and J genes are TRBV9 and TRBJ2-3; D is ambiguous. The germline V and J ends were trimmed by 0 bases and 1 base, with 6 bases remaining between them. The CDR3 loop spans 14 amino acids. Germline values: CDR1 SGDLS, CDR2 YYNGEE. This CDR3 reads CASSVGPGTDTQYF. The CDR3 nucleotides are TGTGCCAGCAGCGTAGGGCCGGGCACAGATACGCAGTATTTT.

This clonotype was seen at least ten times. The chain recombines TRBV29-1 with TRBJ2-1; 13 bases align to TRBD2. The germline gives CDR1 SQVTM, CDR2 ANQGSEA. The CDR3 has 15 amino acids. J lost 4 bases, V lost 5 bases, and 5 bases had no gene match. The CDR3 loop is CSVPRLAGGYNEQFF. The CDR3 DNA follows: TGCAGCGTTCCAAGACTAGCGGGGGGTTACAATGAGCAGTTCTTC.

The table lists this clonotype with many counts. J is TRBJ2-5 and V is TRBV18; D unclear. The V gene lost 2 bases and the J gene lost 3 bases, with 4 bases spanning the gap. Germline values: CDR1 KGHSH, CDR2 LQKENI. The CDR3 has 12 residues. The CDR3 protein is CASSPEEETQYF. As DNA, the CDR3 is TGTGCCAGCTCACCAGAGGAAGAGACCCAGTACTTC.

Many counts were recorded for this clonotype. This chain joins TRBV20-1 and TRBJ2-1, with 9 bases fitting TRBD2. This CDR3 is built from 15 residues. Germline V CDR1 and CDR2: DFQATT, SNEGSKA (reference sequence). The V segment lost 5 bases and the J segment 0 bases; nucleotides outside the gene matches: 5. The CDR3 DNA reads TGCAGTGCTCCCTTAGCGGGGGCCTCCTACAATGAGCAGTTCTTC. This gives the protein CSAPLAGASYNEQFF.

There are many counts of this clonotype. The chain combines TRBV5-1 with TRBJ2-7; D not resolved. The CDR3 covers 14 residues. Deletions cut 0 bases from V and 2 bases from J, with 9 bases between. The germline V gene has CDR1 SGHRS and CDR2 YFSETQ. As DNA, the CDR3 is TGCGCCAGCAGCTTGGGGCAGCCTCCCTACGAGCAGTACTTC. As protein: CASSLGQPPYEQYF. Using reference TRBV5-1 and TRBJ2-7 for the parts outside the CDR3, the full variable domain is KAGVTQTPRYLIKTRGQQVTLSCSPISGHRSVSWYQQTPGQGLQFLFEYFSETQRNKGNFPGRFSGRQFSNSRSEMNVSTLELGDSALYLCASSLGQPPYEQYFGPGTRLTVT.